This TCR beta chain was documented in a study of T cells in Graves' hyperthyroidism and ophthalmopathy. This clonotype came up a few times. Its antigen is currently unknown. Study results and limitations: The majority of expanded thyroid clonotypes above 0.001 also appeared in blood.

V trimming: 1 base; J trimming: 8 bases; junction bases outside the gene matches: 10. Per the germline V gene, CDR1 is SGHDN and CDR2 is FVKESK. There are 15 residues in the CDR3. Regions amplified from RNA transcripts were the TCR beta CDR3 regions. HTBI primers were used for first-round RT-PCR of the TCR CDR3. TCRdb independently ran MiXCR on the multiplex PCR reads; one entry per CDR3 protein. The sample has nearly 750,000 distinct CDR3 sequences, about a third seen once; the top ten hold around 30%. The diagnoses drew upon clinical symptoms, serum thyroxine and TRAb, thyroid ultrasound and orbital computed tomography.

Sequenced: blood. The chain links TRBV14 to TRBJ1-1; 7 bases match TRBD1. The sequence was obtained from a middle-aged woman with Graves' hyperthyroidism. Written as DNA, the CDR3 is TGTGCCAGCAGCCAAGCATCCGTTGACAGGGACGAAGCTTTCTTT. The encoded protein is CASSQASVDRDEAFF.